Below are 17 T cell receptor beta chains sequenced from a single sample in a study of shared clonotypes between healthy human individuals. Profiled with immunoSEQ multiplex PCR; TCRdb holds only in-frame clones, not every one. Among around 2.5 million clones listed, roughly 93% were seen once. Sequenced: naive CD4+ T cells from PBMCs. Described subset: CD45RA+ positively selected. The source is a young man in good health. Some clones in this sample may be carry-over from other donors' samples.

A remark on this clone: Other DNA sequences in this sample translate to the same CDR3. The rearrangement links TRBV28 to TRBJ2-7, with 10 bases matching TRBD1. V shed 5 bases and J 2 bases; nucleotides not matched to a gene: 6. The CDR3 has 15 amino acids. Germline CDR1 is MDHEN and CDR2 is SYDVKM. The CDR3 sequence: CASSDTGTGAYEQYF. The DNA for the CDR3 is TGTGCCAGCAGTGACACCGGGACAGGGGCCTACGAGCAGTACTTC. Complete variable domain (other parts from reference TRBV28 and TRBJ2-7): DVKVTQSSRYLVKRTGEKVFLECVQDMDHENMFWYRQDPGLGLRLIYFSYDVKMKEKGDIPEGYSVSREKKERFSLILESASTNQTSMYLCASSDTGTGAYEQYFGPGTRLTVT.

The chain is built from TRBV5-1 and TRBJ2-2; D uncertain. CDR1 and CDR2 (germline): SGHRS, YFSETQ. The CDR3 runs 14 residues. V was shortened by 4 bases and J by 3 bases, with 10 bases between the two germline ends. This CDR3 reads CASSLRWDTGELFF. Here the CDR3 DNA reads TGCGCCAGCAGCCTACGATGGGACACCGGGGAGCTGTTTTTT.

Regarding this clone: The sample holds other DNA sequences that translate to the same CDR3. This chain uses TRBV27 with TRBJ1-5, with unresolved D. V lost 5 bases and J 3 bases, leaving 8 bases between the germline ends. Germline CDR1 reads MNHEY; CDR2 reads SMNVEV (reference sequence). The CDR3 sequence is 13 residues long. The CDR3 DNA follows: TGTGCCAGCAGTCAAGGGTACAATCAGCCCCAGCATTTT. Translation gives CASSQGYNQPQHF.

The chain carries TRBV28 and TRBJ1-4, with no clear D. V lost 5 bases, J lost 0 bases, and 16 bases lay in between. Looked up from germline, CDR1 is MDHEN and CDR2 is SYDVKM. The CDR3 covers 17 residues. CDR3 nucleotides: TGTGCCAGCAGTCCGTTTACCGTTCCTACAACTAATGAAAAACTGTTTTTT. This codes for CASSPFTVPTTNEKLFF.

V gene TRBV5-1 combines with J gene TRBJ2-7, with D perhaps TRBD1 (6 bases). V was trimmed by 0 bases and J by 0 bases, leaving 13 bases between them. Germline values: CDR1 SGHRS, CDR2 YFSETQ. This CDR3 is 16 amino acids long. In nucleotides, the CDR3 is TGCGCCAGCAGCTTGGCGGCAGGGGCGAACTCCTACGAGCAGTACTTC. Amino acids: CASSLAAGANSYEQYF.

This clone appeared once. V usage is TRBV25-1 and J usage is TRBJ2-3; TRBD2 matches 7 bases. Germline V CDR1 and CDR2: MGHDK, SYGVNS. Trimming took 8 bases from V and 4 from J; bases not matched to a gene: 3. This CDR3 is 12 amino acids long. The CDR3 region has the DNA TGTGCCAGCGGGAGGGCCCCAGATACGCAGTATTTT. This sequence encodes CASGRAPDTQYF. Together with reference TRBV25-1 and TRBJ2-3, the CDR3 gives the full variable domain: EADIYQTPRYLVIGTGKKITLECSQTMGHDKMYWYQQDPGMELHLIHYSYGVNSTEKGDLSSESTVSRIRTEHFPLTLESARPSHTSQYLCASGRAPDTQYFGPGTRLTVL.

This clone appeared once. Relative to the germline gene, one junction end is altered; a read error may explain this. The chain links TRBV5-1 to TRBJ2-4; 8 positions agree with TRBD2. Germline CDR1 and CDR2: SGHRS and YFSETQ. The CDR3 is made up of 19 amino acids. The CDR3 DNA is TGCGCCAGCAGCTTAGGACAGAAAAACCTTGGACTAGCCAAAACCATTCAGTACTTC. Its translation: CASSLGQKNLGLAKTIQYF.

The chain joins TRBV7-3 to TRBJ2-7, with 8 bases matching TRBD2. Germline CDR1 and CDR2: SGHTA and FQGTGA. CDR3 length: 15 residues. After removal of 2 bases from V and 2 bases from J, the junction contained 5 bases not matched to a gene. The CDR3 coding sequence is TGTGCCAGCAGCTTAGTCGGGAGGGGCGCCTACGAGCAGTACTTC. Its translation: CASSLVGRGAYEQYF.

This chain uses TRBV6-1 with TRBJ2-6; the D is unclear. The CDR3 extends over 15 amino acids. CDR1 is MNHNS and CDR2 is SASEGT in the germline V gene. Trimming took 4 bases from V and 0 from J, leaving 7 bases between them. CDR3 coding DNA: TGTGCCAGCAGTGCCCTCTACTCTGGGGCCAACGTCCTGACTTTC. It translates to CASSALYSGANVLTF.

A remark on this clone: Distinct nucleotide sequences in the sample also encode this CDR3. V usage is TRBV28 and J usage is TRBJ1-5; D may be TRBD1 (5 bases). Deletions cut 2 bases from V and 3 bases from J, with 14 bases between. CDR3 length equals 16 residues. Germline V gene lookup returns CDR1 MDHEN and CDR2 SYDVKM. CDR3 loop: CASSLLGQGDNQPQHF. For the CDR3, the DNA is TGTGCCAGCAGTTTACTAGGGCAGGGAGACAATCAGCCCCAGCATTTT.

V is TRBV10-3 and J is TRBJ1-6, with 8 positions matching TRBD1. The junction had 3 bases not matched to a gene; V was cut back by 0 bases and J by 8 bases. The length of the CDR3 is 15 residues. CDR1 is ENHRY, CDR2 SYGVKD, per germline. The CDR3 loop reads CAISESQGADSPLHF. CDR3 nucleotides: TGTGCCATCAGTGAGTCGCAGGGGGCCGATTCACCCCTCCACTTT.

The chain recombines TRBV19 with TRBJ2-2, with 9 bases lining up with TRBD1. This CDR3 is 15 amino acids long. The junction had 11 bases not matched to a gene; V was cut back by 10 bases and J by 5 bases. The germline V gene has CDR1 LNHDA and CDR2 SQIVND (reference sequence). CDR3 DNA sequence: TGTGCCATAAGGACAGGGGACGCGAGAACCGGGGAGCTGTTTTTT. Translating it yields CAIRTGDARTGELFF.

Note on this clone: In the same sample, other DNA sequences code for this CDR3. The V and J genes are TRBV5-1 and TRBJ2-7, with 9 bases lining up with TRBD1. Germline V lookup: CDR1 SGHRS, CDR2 YFSETQ. J lost 4 bases, V lost 6 bases, and 2 bases had no gene match. The CDR3 runs to 12 residues. The chain's CDR3 is CASTGQGYEQYF. The CDR3 DNA follows: TGCGCCAGCACTGGACAGGGGTACGAGCAGTACTTC.

The V and J genes are TRBV10-1 and TRBJ2-3; possible D gene TRBD1, 6 bases. Trimming left V 6 bases short and J 4 bases short, with 14 bases between. The CDR3 spans 14 residues. In germline, CDR1 is WNHNN, CDR2 SYGVQD (reference sequence). Written as DNA, the CDR3 is TGCGCCAGCAGCAAAGACAGGCCCCCAGATACGCAGTATTTT. Its translation: CASSKDRPPDTQYF.

Concerning this clone itself: The germline gene is not matched at one end of the junction; a read error may be the cause. This chain uses TRBV6-1 with TRBJ1-4; unclear D gene. Germline CDR1 is MNHNS and CDR2 is SASEGT. This CDR3 is 16 amino acids long. The CDR3 bases are TGTGCCAGCAGGGAAGGTGGCAGAAGGGCTAATGAAAAACTGTTTTTT. It codes for CASREGGRRANEKLFF.

CDR3 amino acids: CASSIRTGPSYGYTF. The CDR3 DNA sequence: TGTGCCAGTAGTATCCGGACAGGCCCCAGCTATGGCTACACCTTC. The J gene is TRBJ1-2, the V gene TRBV19, with 7 nucleotides matching TRBD1. Germline V lookup: CDR1 LNHDA, CDR2 SQIVND (reference sequence). Losses at the gene ends were 3 bases for V and 4 bases for J; bases not matched to a gene: 8. There are 15 residues in the CDR3.

The V call is TRBV25-1, the J call TRBJ2-7, with TRBD2 identical over 7 bases. Germline loops: CDR1 MGHDK, CDR2 SYGVNS. With 4 bases clipped from V and 2 bases from J, the junction kept 2 bases outside the gene matches. There are 13 residues in the CDR3. Here the CDR3 reads CASSVGTTYEQYF. The CDR3 DNA is TGTGCCAGCAGTGTCGGGACTACCTACGAGCAGTACTTC.